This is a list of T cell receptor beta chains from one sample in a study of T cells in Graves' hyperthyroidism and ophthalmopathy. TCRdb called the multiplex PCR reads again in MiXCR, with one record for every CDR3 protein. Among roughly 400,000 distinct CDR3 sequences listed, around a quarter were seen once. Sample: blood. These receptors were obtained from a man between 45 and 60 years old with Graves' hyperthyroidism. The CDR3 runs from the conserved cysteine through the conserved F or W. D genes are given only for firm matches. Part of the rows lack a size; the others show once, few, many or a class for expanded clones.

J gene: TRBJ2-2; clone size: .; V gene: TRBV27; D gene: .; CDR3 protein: CASSLMSTGELFF; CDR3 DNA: TGTGCCAGCAGTTTAATGAGCACCGGGGAGCTGTTTTTT
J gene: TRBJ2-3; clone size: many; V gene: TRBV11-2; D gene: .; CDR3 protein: CASSSVGMYTDTQYF; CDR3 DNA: TGTGCCAGCAGCTCCGTCGGGATGTACACAGATACGCAGTATTTT
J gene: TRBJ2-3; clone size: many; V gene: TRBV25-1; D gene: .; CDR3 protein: CASSERDTDTQYF; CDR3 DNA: TGTGCCAGCAGTGAACGGGACACAGATACGCAGTATTTT
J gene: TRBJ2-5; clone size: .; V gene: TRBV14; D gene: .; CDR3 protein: CASSQTQTYQETQYF; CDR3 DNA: TGTGCCAGCAGCCAAACCCAGACCTACCAAGAGACCCAGTACTTC
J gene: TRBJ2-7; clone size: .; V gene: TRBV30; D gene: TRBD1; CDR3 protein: CAWSAPGQSSYEQYF; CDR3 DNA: TGTGCCTGGAGTGCTCCGGGACAGAGCTCCTACGAGCAGTACTTC
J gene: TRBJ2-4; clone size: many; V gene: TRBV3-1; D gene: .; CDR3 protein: CASSPDSQRWRDIQYF; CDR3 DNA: TGTGCCAGCAGCCCCGACAGTCAAAGGTGGCGAGACATTCAGTACTTC
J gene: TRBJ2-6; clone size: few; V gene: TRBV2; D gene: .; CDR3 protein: CASRISGANVLTF; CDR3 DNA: TGTGCCAGCAGGATCTCTGGGGCCAACGTCCTGACTTTC
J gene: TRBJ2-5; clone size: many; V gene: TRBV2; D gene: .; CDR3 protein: CASSVGSQETQYF; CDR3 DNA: TGTGCCAGCAGTGTCGGCTCTCAAGAGACCCAGTACTTC
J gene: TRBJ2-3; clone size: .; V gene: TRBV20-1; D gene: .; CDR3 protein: CTPGGTGLNTQYF; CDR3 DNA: TGCACCCCGGGAGGGACAGGGCTTAATACGCAGTATTTT
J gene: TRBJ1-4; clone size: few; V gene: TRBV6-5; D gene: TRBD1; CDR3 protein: CASSYRQGPGEKLFF; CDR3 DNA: TGTGCCAGCAGTTATAGACAGGGGCCTGGTGAAAAACTGTTTTTT
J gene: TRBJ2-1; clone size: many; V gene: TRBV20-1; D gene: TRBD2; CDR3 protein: CSAGDTGTSGPDEQFF; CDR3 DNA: TGCAGTGCAGGCGATACCGGGACTAGCGGACCCGATGAGCAGTTCTTC
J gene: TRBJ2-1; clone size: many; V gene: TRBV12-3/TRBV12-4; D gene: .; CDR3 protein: CASSLVRAAGYNEQFF; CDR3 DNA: TGTGCCAGCAGTTTAGTTAGGGCGGCAGGATACAATGAGCAGTTCTTC
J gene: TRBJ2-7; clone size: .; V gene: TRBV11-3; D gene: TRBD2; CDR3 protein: CASSFRTSPPYEQYF; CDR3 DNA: TGTGCCAGCAGCTTTCGGACTAGCCCTCCCTACGAGCAGTACTTC
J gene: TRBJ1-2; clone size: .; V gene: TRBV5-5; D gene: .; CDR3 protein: CASSLDVGGGSSYGYTF; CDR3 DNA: TGTGCCAGCAGCTTGGACGTTGGCGGGGGAAGTAGCTATGGCTACACCTTC
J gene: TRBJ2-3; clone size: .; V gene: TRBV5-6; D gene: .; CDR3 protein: CASSFPRDTQYF; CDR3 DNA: TGTGCCAGCAGCTTCCCCCGTGACACGCAGTATTTT
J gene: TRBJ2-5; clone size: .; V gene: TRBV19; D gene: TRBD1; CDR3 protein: CASAEDRGLETQYF; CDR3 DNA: TGTGCCAGTGCCGAGGACAGGGGTTTGGAGACCCAGTACTTC
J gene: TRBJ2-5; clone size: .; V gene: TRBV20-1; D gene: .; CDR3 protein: CSAPRQQETQYF; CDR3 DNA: TGCAGTGCACCGCGACAGCAAGAGACCCAGTACTTC
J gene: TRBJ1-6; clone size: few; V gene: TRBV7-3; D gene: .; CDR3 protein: CASRRGVNSPLHF; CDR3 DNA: TGTGCCAGCAGGAGAGGGGTCAATTCACCCCTCCACTTT
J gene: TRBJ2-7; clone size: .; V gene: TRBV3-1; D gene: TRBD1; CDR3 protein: CASSPGQGATHEQYF; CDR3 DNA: TGTGCCAGCAGCCCCGGACAGGGGGCAACCCACGAGCAGTACTTC
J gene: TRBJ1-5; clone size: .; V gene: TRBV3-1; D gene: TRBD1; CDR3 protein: CASSQDPRGQGVNQLQHF; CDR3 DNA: TGTGCCAGCAGCCAAGATCCGAGGGGGCAGGGAGTTAATCAGCTCCAGCATTTT
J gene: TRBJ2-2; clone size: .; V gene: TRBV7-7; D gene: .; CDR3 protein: CASSSGAINTGELFF; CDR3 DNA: TGTGCTAGCAGCTCCGGGGCGATTAACACCGGGGAGCTGTTTTTT
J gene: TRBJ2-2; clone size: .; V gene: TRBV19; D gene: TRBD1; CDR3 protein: CASRVGTGDTGELFF; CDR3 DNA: TGTGCCAGTAGGGTTGGGACAGGGGACACCGGGGAGCTGTTTTTT
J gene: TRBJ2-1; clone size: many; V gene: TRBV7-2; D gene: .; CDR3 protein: CASSDQAGNEQFF; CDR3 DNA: TGTGCCAGCAGCGATCAAGCCGGGAATGAGCAGTTCTTC
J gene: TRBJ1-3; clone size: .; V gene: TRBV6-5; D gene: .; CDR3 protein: CASSYDKTLNSGNTIYF; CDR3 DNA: TGTGCCAGCAGTTATGACAAGACCTTAAACTCTGGAAACACCATATATTTT
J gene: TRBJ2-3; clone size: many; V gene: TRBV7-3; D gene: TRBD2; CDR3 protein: CASSSGGSEGDTQYF; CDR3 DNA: TGTGCCAGCAGCTCCGGCGGGAGTGAAGGGGATACGCAGTATTTT
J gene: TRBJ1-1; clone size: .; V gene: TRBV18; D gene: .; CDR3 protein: CASSKGEMNTEAFF; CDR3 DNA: TGTGCCAGCTCTAAGGGGGAAATGAACACTGAAGCTTTCTTT
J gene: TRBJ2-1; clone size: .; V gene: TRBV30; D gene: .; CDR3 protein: CASQGIYHNEQFF; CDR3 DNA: TGTGCCTCTCAGGGAATCTACCACAATGAGCAGTTCTTC
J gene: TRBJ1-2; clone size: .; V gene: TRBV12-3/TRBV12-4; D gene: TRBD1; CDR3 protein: CASSPTGAVRGYTF; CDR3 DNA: TGTGCCAGCAGCCCCACAGGGGCGGTTCGTGGCTACACCTTC
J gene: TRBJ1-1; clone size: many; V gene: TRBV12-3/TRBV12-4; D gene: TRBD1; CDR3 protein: CASSPRTGGVDTEAFF; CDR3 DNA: TGTGCCAGCAGTCCGAGGACAGGGGGAGTAGATACTGAAGCTTTCTTT
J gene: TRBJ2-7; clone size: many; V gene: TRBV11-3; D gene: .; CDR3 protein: CASSLVLGTHEQYF; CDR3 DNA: TGTGCCAGCAGCTTAGTCTTGGGGACCCACGAGCAGTACTTC
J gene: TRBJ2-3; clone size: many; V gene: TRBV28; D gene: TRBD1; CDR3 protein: CASSSPGDRGTTDTQYF; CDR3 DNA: TGTGCCAGCAGTTCCCCAGGGGACAGGGGGACCACAGATACGCAGTATTTT
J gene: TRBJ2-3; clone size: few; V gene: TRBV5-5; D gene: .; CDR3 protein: CASSFTGRTDTQYF; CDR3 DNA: TGTGCCAGCAGCTTCACGGGGCGCACAGATACGCAGTATTTT
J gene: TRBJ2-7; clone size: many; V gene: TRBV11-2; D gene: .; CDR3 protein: CASSLDIGRAYEQYF; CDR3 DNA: TGTGCCAGCAGCTTAGATATAGGCCGGGCCTACGAGCAGTACTTC
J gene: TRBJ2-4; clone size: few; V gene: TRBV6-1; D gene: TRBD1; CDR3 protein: CASSSPGQGPKNIQYF; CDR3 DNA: TGTGCCAGCAGCTCCCCGGGACAGGGCCCCAAAAACATTCAGTACTTC
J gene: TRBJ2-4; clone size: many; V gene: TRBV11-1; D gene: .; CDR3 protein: CASSSPGTNENIQYF; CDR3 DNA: TGTGCCAGCAGCTCTCCGGGGACAAACGAAAACATTCAGTACTTC
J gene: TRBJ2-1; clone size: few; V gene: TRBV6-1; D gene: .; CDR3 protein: CASQVGRNPSNEQFF; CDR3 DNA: TGTGCCAGCCAGGTAGGCAGAAATCCCTCAAATGAGCAGTTCTTC
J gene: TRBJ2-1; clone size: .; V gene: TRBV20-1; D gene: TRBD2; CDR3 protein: CSARVVLAGVGNNEQFF; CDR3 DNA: TGCAGTGCTAGAGTTGTGCTAGCGGGAGTCGGAAACAATGAGCAGTTCTTC
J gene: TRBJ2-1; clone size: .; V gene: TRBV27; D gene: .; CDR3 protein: CASSFGQGQSSYNEQFF; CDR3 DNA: TGTGCCAGCAGTTTCGGCCAGGGACAAAGCTCCTACAATGAGCAGTTCTTC
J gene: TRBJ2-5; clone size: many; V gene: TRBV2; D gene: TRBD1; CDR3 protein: CASSAQGAGETQYF; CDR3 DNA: TGTGCCAGCAGTGCACAGGGGGCAGGGGAGACCCAGTACTTC
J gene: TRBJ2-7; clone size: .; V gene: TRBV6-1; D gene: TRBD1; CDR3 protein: CASSPSRQGAYEQYF; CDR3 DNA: TGTGCCAGCAGCCCCAGCAGACAGGGGGCATACGAGCAGTACTTC
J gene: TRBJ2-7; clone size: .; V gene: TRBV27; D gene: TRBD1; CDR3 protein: CASSPDRGFSYEQYF; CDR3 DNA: TGTGCCAGCAGCCCTGACAGGGGTTTTTCCTACGAGCAGTACTTC
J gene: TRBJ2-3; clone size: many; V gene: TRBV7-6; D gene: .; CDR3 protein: CASSPTAITDTQYF; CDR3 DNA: TGTGCCAGCAGCCCCACGGCAATCACAGATACGCAGTATTTT
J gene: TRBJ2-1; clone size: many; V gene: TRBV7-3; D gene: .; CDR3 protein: CASSLGPPNEQFF; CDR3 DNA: TGTGCCAGCAGCCTGGGACCTCCCAATGAGCAGTTCTTC
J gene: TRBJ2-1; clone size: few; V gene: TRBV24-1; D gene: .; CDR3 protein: CATSEQGYEQFF; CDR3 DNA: TGTGCCACCAGTGAACAGGGCTATGAGCAGTTCTTC
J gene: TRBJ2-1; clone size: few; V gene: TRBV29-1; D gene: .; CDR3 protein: CSAPGHNEQFF; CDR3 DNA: TGCAGCGCCCCGGGGCACAATGAGCAGTTCTTC
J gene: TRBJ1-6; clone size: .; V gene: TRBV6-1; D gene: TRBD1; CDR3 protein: CASSDTGTANSPLHF; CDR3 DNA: TGTGCCAGCAGTGATACCGGGACAGCCAATTCACCCCTCCACTTT
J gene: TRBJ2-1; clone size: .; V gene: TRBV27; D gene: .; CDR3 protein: CASSFESSYNEQFF; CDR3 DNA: TGTGCCAGCAGTTTCGAGAGCTCCTACAATGAGCAGTTCTTC
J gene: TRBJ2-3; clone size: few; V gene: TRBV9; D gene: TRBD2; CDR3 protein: CASSVVGTSGRPPFTDTQYF; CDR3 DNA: TGTGCCAGCAGCGTAGTCGGGACTAGCGGGAGGCCGCCTTTCACAGATACGCAGTATTTT
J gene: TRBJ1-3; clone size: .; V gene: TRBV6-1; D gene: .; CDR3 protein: CASSDGSGNTIYF; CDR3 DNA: TGTGCCAGCAGTGACGGCTCTGGAAACACCATATATTTT
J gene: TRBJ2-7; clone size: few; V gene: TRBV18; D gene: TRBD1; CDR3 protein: CASSPGDRNYEQYF; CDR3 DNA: TGTGCCAGCTCACCAGGGGACAGAAACTACGAGCAGTACTTC
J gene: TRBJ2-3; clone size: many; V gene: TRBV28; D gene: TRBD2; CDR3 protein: CASSRASGTDTQYF; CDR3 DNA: TGTGCCAGCAGTAGGGCTAGCGGGACAGATACGCAGTATTTT
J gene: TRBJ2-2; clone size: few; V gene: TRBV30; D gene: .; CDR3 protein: CAGSQGLYTGELFF; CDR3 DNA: TGTGCCGGGAGCCAGGGTCTTTACACCGGGGAGCTGTTTTTT
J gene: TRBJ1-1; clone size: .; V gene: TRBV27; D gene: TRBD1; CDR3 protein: CASSLWSGSDRGTEAFF; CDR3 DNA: TGTGCCAGCAGTTTATGGTCTGGTAGTGACAGGGGCACTGAAGCTTTCTTT
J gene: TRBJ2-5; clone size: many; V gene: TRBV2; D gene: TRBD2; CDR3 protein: CASSGIAGGETQYF; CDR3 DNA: TGTGCCAGCAGCGGAATAGCGGGAGGTGAGACCCAGTACTTC
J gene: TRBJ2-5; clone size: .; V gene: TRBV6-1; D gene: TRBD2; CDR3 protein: CASTLGKSGRAVSAQYF; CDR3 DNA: TGTGCCAGCACCCTCGGGAAAAGCGGGAGGGCCGTGTCGGCCCAGTACTTC
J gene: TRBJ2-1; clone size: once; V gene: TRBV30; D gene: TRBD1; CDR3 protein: CAWRPRGILYNEQFF; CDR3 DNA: TGTGCCTGGAGGCCCAGGGGGATCCTATACAATGAGCAGTTCTTC
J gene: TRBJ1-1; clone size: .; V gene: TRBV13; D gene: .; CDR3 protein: CASSLALTGLGAFF; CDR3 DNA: TGTGCCAGCAGCTTAGCCCTTACAGGGTTAGGAGCTTTCTTT
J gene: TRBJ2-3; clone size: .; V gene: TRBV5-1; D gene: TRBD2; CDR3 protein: CASKYTSGGHGDTQYF; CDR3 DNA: TGCGCCAGCAAGTACACTAGCGGGGGTCATGGGGATACGCAGTATTTT